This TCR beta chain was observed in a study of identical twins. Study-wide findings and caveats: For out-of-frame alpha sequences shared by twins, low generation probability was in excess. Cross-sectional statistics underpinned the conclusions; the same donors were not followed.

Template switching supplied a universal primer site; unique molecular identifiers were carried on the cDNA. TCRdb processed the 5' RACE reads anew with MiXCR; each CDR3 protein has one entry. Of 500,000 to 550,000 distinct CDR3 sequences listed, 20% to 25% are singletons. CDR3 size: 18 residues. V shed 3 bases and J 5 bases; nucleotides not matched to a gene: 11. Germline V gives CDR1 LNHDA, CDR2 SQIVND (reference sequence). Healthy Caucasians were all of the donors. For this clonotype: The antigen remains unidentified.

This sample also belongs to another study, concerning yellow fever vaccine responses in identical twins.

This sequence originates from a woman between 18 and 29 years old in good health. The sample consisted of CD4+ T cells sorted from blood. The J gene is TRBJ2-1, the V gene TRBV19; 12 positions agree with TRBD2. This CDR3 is CASSIPSGRARKDNEQFF. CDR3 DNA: TGTGCCAGTAGTATCCCTAGCGGGAGGGCCCGAAAGGACAATGAGCAGTTCTTC. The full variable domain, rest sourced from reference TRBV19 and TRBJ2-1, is DGGITQSPKYLFRKEGQNVTLSCEQNLNHDAMYWYRQDPGQGLRLIYYSQIVNDFQKGDIAEGYSVSREKKESFPLTVTSAQKNPTAFYLCASSIPSGRARKDNEQFFGPGTRLTVL.